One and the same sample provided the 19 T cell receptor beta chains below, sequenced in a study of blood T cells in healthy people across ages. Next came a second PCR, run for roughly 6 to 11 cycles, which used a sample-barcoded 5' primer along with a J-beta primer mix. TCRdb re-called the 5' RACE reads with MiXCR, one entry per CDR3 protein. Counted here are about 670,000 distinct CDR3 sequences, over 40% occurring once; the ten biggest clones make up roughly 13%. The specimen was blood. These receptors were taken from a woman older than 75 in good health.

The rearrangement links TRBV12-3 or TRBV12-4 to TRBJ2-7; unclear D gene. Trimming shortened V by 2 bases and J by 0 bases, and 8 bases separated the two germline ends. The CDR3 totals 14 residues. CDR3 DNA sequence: TGTGCCAGCAGTTTATCTCCCGACTCCTACGAGCAGTACTTC. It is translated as CASSLSPDSYEQYF.

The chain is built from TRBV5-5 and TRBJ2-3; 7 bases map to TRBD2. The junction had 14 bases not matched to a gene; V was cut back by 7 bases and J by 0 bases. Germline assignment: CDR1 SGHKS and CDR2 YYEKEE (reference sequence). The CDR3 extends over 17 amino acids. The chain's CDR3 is CASEAIGGGISTDTQYF. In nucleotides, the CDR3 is TGTGCCAGCGAGGCCATTGGGGGGGGGATTAGCACAGATACGCAGTATTTT.

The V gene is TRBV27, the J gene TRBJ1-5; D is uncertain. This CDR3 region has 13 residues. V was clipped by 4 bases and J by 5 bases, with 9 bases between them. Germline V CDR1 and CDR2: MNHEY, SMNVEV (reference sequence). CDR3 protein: CASSCQTHQPQHF. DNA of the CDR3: TGTGCCAGCAGTTGCCAGACCCATCAGCCCCAGCATTTT.

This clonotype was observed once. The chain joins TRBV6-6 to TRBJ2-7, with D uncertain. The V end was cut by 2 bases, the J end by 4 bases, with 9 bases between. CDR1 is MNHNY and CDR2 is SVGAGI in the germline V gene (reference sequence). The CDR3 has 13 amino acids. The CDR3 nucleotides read TGTGCCAGCAGTTACGAGTTACGATACGAGCAGTACTTC. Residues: CASSYELRYEQYF.

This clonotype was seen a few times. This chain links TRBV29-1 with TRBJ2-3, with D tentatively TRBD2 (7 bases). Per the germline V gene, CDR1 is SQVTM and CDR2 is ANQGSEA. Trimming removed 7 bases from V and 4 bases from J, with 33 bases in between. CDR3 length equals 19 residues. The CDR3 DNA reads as TGCAGCGCCGCTCCGGGGGCAGGGACGGGGGGCACCCTTCCAGATACGCAGTATTTT. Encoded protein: CSAAPGAGTGGTLPDTQYF.

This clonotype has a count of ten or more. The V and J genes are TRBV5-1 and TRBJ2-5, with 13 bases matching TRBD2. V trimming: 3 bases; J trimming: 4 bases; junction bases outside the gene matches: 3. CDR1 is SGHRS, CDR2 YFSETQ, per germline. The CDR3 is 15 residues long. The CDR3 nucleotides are TGCGCCAGCAGCTCTCGGACTAGCGGGGGAGAGACCCAGTACTTC. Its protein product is CASSSRTSGGETQYF.

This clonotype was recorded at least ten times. The CDR3: CASSYTLPGSDVDEQFF. The CDR3 DNA follows: TGTGCCAGCAGTTACACACTTCCCGGTTCGGATGTTGATGAGCAGTTCTTC. The chain combines TRBV6-6 with TRBJ2-1, with unresolved D. V was shortened by 2 bases and J by 8 bases, with 22 bases between the two germline ends. Germline lookup yields CDR1 MNHNY and CDR2 SVGAGI (reference sequence). This CDR3 contains 17 residues.

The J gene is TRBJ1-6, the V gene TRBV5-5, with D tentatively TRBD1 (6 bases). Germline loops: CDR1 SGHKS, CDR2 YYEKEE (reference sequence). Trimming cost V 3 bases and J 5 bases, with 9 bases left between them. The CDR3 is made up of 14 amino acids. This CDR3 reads CASSSGQNNSPLHF. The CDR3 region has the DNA TGTGCCAGCAGCTCGGGACAAAATAATTCACCCCTCCACTTT.

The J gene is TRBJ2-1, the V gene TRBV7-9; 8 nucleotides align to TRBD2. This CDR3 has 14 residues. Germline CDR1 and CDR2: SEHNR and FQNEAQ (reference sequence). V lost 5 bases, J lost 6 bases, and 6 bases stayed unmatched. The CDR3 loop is CASSVGLGINEQFF. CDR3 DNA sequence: TGTGCCAGCAGCGTGGGACTAGGGATCAATGAGCAGTTCTTC.

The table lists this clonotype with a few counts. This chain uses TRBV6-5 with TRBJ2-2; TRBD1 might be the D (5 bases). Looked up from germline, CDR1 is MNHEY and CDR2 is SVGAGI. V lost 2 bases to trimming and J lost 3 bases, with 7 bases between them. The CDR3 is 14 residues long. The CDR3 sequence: CASSYRTYTGELFF. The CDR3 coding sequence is TGTGCCAGCAGTTACCGGACATACACCGGGGAGCTGTTTTTT.

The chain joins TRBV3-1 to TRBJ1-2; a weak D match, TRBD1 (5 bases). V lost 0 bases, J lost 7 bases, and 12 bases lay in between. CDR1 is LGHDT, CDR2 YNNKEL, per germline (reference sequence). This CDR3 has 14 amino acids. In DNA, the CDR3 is TGTGCCAGCAGCCAAGAGGAGACAGACGGTGGCTACACCTTC. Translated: CASSQEETDGGYTF.

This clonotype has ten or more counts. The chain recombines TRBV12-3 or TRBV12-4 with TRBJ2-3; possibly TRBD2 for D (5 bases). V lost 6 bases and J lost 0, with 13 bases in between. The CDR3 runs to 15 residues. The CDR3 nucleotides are TGTGCCAGCAGCCCCGGGGTGACTAGCACAGATACGCAGTATTTT. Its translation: CASSPGVTSTDTQYF.

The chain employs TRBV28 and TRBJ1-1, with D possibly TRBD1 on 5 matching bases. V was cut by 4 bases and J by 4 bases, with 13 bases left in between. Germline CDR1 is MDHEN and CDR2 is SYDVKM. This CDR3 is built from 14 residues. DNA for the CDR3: TGTGCCAGCAGTTCCTCCGGGGGGGTCACTGAAGCTTTCTTT. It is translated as CASSSSGGVTEAFF.

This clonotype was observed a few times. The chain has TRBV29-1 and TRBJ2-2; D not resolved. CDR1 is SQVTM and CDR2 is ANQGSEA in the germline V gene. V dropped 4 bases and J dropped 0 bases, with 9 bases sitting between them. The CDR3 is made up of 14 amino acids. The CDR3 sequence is CSVAAGPNTGELFF. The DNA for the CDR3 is TGCAGCGTTGCGGCAGGTCCGAACACCGGGGAGCTGTTTTTT.

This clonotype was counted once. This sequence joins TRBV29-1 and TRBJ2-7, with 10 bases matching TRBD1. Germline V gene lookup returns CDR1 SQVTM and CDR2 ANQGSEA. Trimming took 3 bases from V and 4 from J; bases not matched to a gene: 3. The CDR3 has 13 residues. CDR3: CSVEGQGLYEQYF. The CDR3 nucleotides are TGCAGCGTTGAGGGACAGGGGTTGTACGAGCAGTACTTC.

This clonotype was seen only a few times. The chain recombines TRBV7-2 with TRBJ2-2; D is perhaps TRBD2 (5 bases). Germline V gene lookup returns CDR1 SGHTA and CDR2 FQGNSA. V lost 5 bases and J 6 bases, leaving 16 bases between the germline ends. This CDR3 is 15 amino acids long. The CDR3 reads CASSPPSSGSGELFF. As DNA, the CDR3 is TGTGCCAGCAGCCCGCCTTCTTCGGGGTCCGGGGAGCTGTTTTTT.

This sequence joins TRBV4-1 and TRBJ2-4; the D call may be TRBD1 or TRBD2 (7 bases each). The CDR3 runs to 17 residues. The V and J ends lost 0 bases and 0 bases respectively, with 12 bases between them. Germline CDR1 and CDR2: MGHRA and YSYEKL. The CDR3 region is CASSQDQGGRAKNIQYF. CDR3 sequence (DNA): TGCGCCAGCAGCCAAGATCAGGGGGGGCGAGCCAAAAACATTCAGTACTTC.

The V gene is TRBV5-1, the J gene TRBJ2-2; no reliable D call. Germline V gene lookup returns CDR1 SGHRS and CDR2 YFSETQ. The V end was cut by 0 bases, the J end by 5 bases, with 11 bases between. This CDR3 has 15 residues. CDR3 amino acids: CASSLDGRRTGELFF. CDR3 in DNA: TGCGCCAGCAGCTTGGATGGAAGAAGAACCGGGGAGCTGTTTTTT.

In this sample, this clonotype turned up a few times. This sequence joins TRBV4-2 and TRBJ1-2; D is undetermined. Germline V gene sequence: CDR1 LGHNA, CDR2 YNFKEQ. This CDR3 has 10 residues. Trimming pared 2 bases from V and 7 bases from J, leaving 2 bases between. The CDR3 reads CASSQRGYTF. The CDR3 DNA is TGTGCCAGCAGCCAACGTGGCTACACCTTC.